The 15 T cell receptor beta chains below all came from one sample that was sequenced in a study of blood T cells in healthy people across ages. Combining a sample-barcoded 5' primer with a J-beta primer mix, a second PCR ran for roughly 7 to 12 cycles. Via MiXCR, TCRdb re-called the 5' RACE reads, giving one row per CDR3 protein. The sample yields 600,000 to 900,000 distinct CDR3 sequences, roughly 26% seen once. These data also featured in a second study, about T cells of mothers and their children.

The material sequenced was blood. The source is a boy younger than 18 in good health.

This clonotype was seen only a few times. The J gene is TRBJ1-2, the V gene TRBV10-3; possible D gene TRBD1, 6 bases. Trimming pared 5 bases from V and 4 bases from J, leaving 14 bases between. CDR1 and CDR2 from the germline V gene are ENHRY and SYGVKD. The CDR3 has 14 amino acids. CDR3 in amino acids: CAISFRDTGYGYTF. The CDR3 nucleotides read TGTGCCATCAGTTTCCGGGACACGGGCTATGGCTACACCTTC.

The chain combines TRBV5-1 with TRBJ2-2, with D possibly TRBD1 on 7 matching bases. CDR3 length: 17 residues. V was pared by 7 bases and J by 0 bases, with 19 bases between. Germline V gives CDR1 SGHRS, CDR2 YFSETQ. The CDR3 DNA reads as TGCGCCAGCGGGACTCCCCTGACAGGGTCGAACACCGGGGAGCTGTTTTTT. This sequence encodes CASGTPLTGSNTGELFF.

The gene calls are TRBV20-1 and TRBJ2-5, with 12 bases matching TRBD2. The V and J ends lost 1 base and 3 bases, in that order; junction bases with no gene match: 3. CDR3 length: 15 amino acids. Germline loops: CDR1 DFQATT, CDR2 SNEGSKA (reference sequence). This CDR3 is CSARVPSGGEETQYF. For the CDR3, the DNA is TGCAGTGCTAGAGTGCCTAGCGGGGGGGAAGAGACCCAGTACTTC.

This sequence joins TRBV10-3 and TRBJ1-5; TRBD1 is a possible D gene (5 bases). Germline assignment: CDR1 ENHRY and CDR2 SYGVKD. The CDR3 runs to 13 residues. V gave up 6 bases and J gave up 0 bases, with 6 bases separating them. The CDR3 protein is CAIRGDSNQPQHF. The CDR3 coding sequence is TGTGCCATCAGGGGGGATAGCAATCAGCCCCAGCATTTT.

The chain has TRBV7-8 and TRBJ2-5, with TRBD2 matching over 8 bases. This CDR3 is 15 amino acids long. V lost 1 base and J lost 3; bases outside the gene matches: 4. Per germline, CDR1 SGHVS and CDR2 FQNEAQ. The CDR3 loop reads CASSLEPGLEETQYF. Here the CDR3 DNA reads TGTGCCAGCAGCTTAGAACCGGGACTAGAAGAGACCCAGTACTTC.

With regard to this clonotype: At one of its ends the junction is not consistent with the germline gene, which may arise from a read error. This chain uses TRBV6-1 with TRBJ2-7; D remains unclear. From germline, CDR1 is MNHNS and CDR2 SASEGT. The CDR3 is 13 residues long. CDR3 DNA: TGTGCCAGCAGGGAAGGACCATCCTACGAGCAGTACTTC. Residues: CASREGPSYEQYF.

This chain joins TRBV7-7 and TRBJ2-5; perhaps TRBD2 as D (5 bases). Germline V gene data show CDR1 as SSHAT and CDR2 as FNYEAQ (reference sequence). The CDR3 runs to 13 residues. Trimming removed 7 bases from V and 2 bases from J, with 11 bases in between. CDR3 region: CASTQSGQETQYF. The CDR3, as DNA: TGTGCCAGCACCCAGAGCGGACAAGAGACCCAGTACTTC.

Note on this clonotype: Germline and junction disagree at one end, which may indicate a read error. DNA of the CDR3: TGTGCCAGCAGATCCCGGACAGGGCGAAGCTATGGCCACACCTTC. Translated: CASRSRTGRSYGHTF. The chain combines TRBV6-2 or TRBV6-3 with TRBJ1-2; TRBD1 aligns across 8 bases. Per germline, CDR1 MNHEY and CDR2 SVGEGT. The CDR3 has 15 amino acids.

The CDR3 region has the DNA TGCGCCAGCAGCTTGGTAGCGGGGGGAGCAGAGACCCAGTACTTC. Translating gives CASSLVAGGAETQYF. V is TRBV5-1 and J is TRBJ2-5, with 10 bases identical to TRBD2. The ends lost 0 bases at V and 4 bases at J; junction bases unmatched: 3. The CDR3 sequence is 15 residues long. The germline gives CDR1 SGHRS, CDR2 YFSETQ.

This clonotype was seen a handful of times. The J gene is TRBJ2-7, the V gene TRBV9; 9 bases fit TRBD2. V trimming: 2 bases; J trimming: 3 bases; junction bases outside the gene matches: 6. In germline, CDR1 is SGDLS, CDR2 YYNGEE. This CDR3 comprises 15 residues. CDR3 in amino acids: CASSVSGGPNYEQYF. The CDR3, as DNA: TGTGCCAGCAGCGTTAGCGGGGGCCCGAACTACGAGCAGTACTTC.

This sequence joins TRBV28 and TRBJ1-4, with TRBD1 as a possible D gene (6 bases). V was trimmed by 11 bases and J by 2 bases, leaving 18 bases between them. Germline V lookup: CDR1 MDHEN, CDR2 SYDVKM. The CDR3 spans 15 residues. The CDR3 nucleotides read TGTGCCGGCATCTCAGGGGATATCACTAATGAAAAACTGTTTTTT. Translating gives CAGISGDITNEKLFF.

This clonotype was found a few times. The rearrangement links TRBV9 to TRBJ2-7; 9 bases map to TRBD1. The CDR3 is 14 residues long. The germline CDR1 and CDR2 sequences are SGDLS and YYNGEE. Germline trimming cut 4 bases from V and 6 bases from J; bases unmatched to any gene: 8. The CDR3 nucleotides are TGTGCCAGCAGCATCCGGGACAGGGTTGGCGAGCAGTACTTC. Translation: CASSIRDRVGEQYF.

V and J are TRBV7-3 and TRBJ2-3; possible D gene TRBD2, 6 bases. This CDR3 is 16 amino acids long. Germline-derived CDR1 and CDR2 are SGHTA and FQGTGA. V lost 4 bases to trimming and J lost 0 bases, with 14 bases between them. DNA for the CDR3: TGTGCCAGCAGCTCGGGGACTTTGGGGAGCACAGATACGCAGTATTTT. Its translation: CASSSGTLGSTDTQYF.

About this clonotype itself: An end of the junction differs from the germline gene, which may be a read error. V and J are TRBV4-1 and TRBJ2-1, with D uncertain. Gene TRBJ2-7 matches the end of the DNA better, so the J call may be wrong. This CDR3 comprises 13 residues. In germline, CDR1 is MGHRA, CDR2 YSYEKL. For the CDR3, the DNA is TGCGCCAGCGGCCAATCCCGACTTGTCGAGCAGTACTTC. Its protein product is CASGQSRLVEQYF.

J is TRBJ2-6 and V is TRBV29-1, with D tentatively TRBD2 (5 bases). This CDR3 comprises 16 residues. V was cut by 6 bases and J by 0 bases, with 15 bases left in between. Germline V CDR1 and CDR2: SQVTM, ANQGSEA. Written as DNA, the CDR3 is TGCAGCGTCGCGGGTGAAACCTTCTCTGGGGCCAACGTCCTGACTTTC. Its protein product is CSVAGETFSGANVLTF.